These 19 T cell receptor beta chains share one sample of origin, sequenced in a study of a mutant IDH1 vaccine in newly diagnosed glioma. Their antigens remain unidentified. Repertoires were generated with immunoSEQ multiplex PCR, while TCRdb's copy carries only in-frame clones and drops some. The sample gives tens of thousands of clones, approximately 81% of which show up once; about 3.3% is in the top ten. As to time point: week 5, during vaccination. The vaccine gave 300 ug of a 20-mer mutant IDH1 peptide subcutaneously per dose. The source was PBMCs, collected from a glioma patient whose treatment included an IDH1 peptide vaccine. The receptors were sampled from a man aged 30-40 years with glioma.

This sequence joins TRBV2 and TRBJ2-3, with 9 positions matching TRBD1. This CDR3 is built from 12 residues. Germline assignment: CDR1 SNHLY and CDR2 FYNNEI. V dropped 9 bases and J dropped 5; count of bases not matched to a gene: 3. CDR3 DNA sequence: TGTGCCAGAGGACAGGGGCGAGATACGCAGTATTTT. Translation: CARGQGRDTQYF. Drawing the rest from reference TRBV2 and TRBJ2-3, the complete variable domain is EPEVTQTPSHQVTQMGQEVILRCVPISNHLYFYWYRQILGQKVEFLVSFYNNEISEKSEIFDDQFSVERPDGSNFTLKIRSTKLEDSAMYFCARGQGRDTQYFGPGTRLTVL.

In regard to this clone: One junction end does not reproduce the germline sequence, and a read error may be involved. The V call is TRBV2, the J call TRBJ1-5; D gene uncertain. Germline V gives CDR1 SNHLY, CDR2 FYNNEI. CDR3 length: 19 residues. CDR3 protein: CASREVGVTVIHSNQPQHF. The CDR3 DNA reads as TGTGCCAGCAGAGAAGTCGGGGTAACGGTAATTCATAGCAATCAGCCCCAGCATTTT.

J is TRBJ1-6 and V is TRBV12-5; the D gene is possibly TRBD1 (5 bases). With 0 bases removed from V and 8 bases from J, the gap between germline ends came to 17 bases. Germline V gene lookup returns CDR1 LGHNT and CDR2 FRNRAP. This CDR3 contains 17 residues. The CDR3 DNA reads TGTGCTAGTGGTTTGGTTGTTGGGTACCAAGGGGATTCACCCCTCCACTTT. Protein sequence: CASGLVVGYQGDSPLHF.

DNA of the CDR3: TGTGCCAGCAGCCAGTTCAGGTGGCGCTCCGGGAACAATGAGCAGTTCTTC. Translation: CASSQFRWRSGNNEQFF. The chain links TRBV6-4 to TRBJ2-1, with D possibly matching TRBD2 (5 bases). The germline V gene has CDR1 MRHNA and CDR2 SNTAGT. V lost 6 bases, J lost 5 bases, and 23 bases lay in between. This CDR3 has 17 amino acids.

The rearrangement uses TRBV18 and TRBJ2-3; D gene uncertain. CDR3 length: 19 residues. Germline CDR1 reads KGHSH; CDR2 reads LQKENI. V was trimmed by 3 bases and J by 2 bases, leaving 24 bases between them. In DNA, the CDR3 is TGTGCCAGCTCACCCCAACTCACGGCCCAACAGAGAATCACAGATACGCAGTATTTT. It codes for CASSPQLTAQQRITDTQYF.

In this sample, this clone turned up a few times. CDR3 nucleotides: TGTGCCAGCAGCGTTGGTCACAGCCTGAACACTGAAGCTTTCTTT. Amino acids: CASSVGHSLNTEAFF. The chain links TRBV9 to TRBJ1-1; no clear D. The germline CDR1 and CDR2 sequences are SGDLS and YYNGEE. Trimming stripped 2 bases from V and 0 bases from J, with 11 bases between. The CDR3 covers 15 residues.

The V and J genes are TRBV5-1 and TRBJ1-2, with 7 bases that match TRBD1. Trimming took 5 bases from V and 2 from J; bases not matched to a gene: 9. CDR3 size: 15 residues. Germline CDR1 and CDR2: SGHRS and YFSETQ. CDR3 nucleotide sequence: TGCGCCAGCAGTTCGCCAGGGACAGTAAACTATGGCTACACCTTC. Its translation is CASSSPGTVNYGYTF.

V and J are TRBV7-8 and TRBJ2-4; the D is unclear. The germline CDR1 and CDR2 sequences are SGHVS and FQNEAQ. This CDR3 has 14 residues. Trimming removed 1 base from V and 0 bases from J, with 4 bases in between. In nucleotides, the CDR3 is TGTGCCAGCAGCTTAGAACTAGCCAAAAACATTCAGTACTTC. Translation gives CASSLELAKNIQYF.

The chain joins TRBV7-8 to TRBJ1-5; D call uncertain. The germline V gene has CDR1 SGHVS and CDR2 FQNEAQ. CDR3 size: 14 residues. Trimming left V 0 bases short and J 6 bases short, with 9 bases between. CDR3 bases: TGTGCCAGCAGCTTAGCGTTTGGCGGTCAGCCCCAGCATTTT. It is translated as CASSLAFGGQPQHF.

The V gene is TRBV5-1, the J gene TRBJ2-5; 10 nucleotides agree with TRBD1. This CDR3 is 14 amino acids long. Germline-derived CDR1 and CDR2 are SGHRS and YFSETQ. V gave up 4 bases and J gave up 3 bases; unmatched junction bases: 3. This CDR3 reads CASSLGTGEETQYF. The CDR3 DNA is TGCGCCAGCAGCCTAGGGACAGGGGAAGAGACCCAGTACTTC.

V usage is TRBV28 and J usage is TRBJ1-5; D not resolved. V was cut by 3 bases and J by 3 bases, with 6 bases left in between. Germline V gene data show CDR1 as MDHEN and CDR2 as SYDVKM. The CDR3 runs 13 residues. The DNA of the CDR3 is TGTGCCAGCAGTTTCAGTACCAATCAGCCCCAGCATTTT. Encoded protein: CASSFSTNQPQHF.

This clone appeared a few times. Within the sample, other DNA sequences also encode this same CDR3. The rearrangement joins TRBV29-1 to TRBJ1-5; D gene ambiguous. The CDR3 has 12 residues. V was cut by 6 bases and J by 0 bases, with 6 bases left in between. Germline values: CDR1 SQVTM, CDR2 ANQGSEA. CDR3 nucleotide sequence: TGCAGCGTCGGCGATAGCAATCAGCCCCAGCATTTT. Translating it yields CSVGDSNQPQHF.

The DNA for the CDR3 is TGCGCCAGCAGCTCACTGGACAGTAAGACGGGTGGCTACACCTTC. Translation gives CASSSLDSKTGGYTF. The rearrangement joins TRBV5-1 to TRBJ1-2, with D maybe TRBD1 (6 bases). CDR3 length: 15 amino acids. The germline gives CDR1 SGHRS, CDR2 YFSETQ. Trimming removed 3 bases from V and 7 bases from J, with 19 bases in between.

The rearrangement uses TRBV5-1 and TRBJ2-6; TRBD1 might be the D (5 bases). Germline V gene data show CDR1 as SGHRS and CDR2 as YFSETQ. CDR3 length equals 18 residues. V shed 0 bases and J shed 6 bases, with 19 bases lying between them. The CDR3: CASSLDAGMGSKANVLTF. The CDR3, as DNA: TGCGCCAGCAGCTTGGATGCAGGGATGGGCTCAAAGGCCAACGTCCTGACTTTC.

The genes are TRBV2 and TRBJ2-1; 8 bases match TRBD1. Trimming at V came to 10 bases and at J to 7 bases, leaving 9 bases not matched to a gene. Germline V gene data show CDR1 as SNHLY and CDR2 as FYNNEI. This CDR3 contains 13 residues. The CDR3: CAIRRDRHNEQFF. The CDR3 nucleotides are TGTGCCATCCGTCGGGACAGGCATAATGAGCAGTTCTTC.

The sample holds one count of this clone. The genes are TRBV7-9 and TRBJ2-5; D is perhaps TRBD1 (5 bases). The DNA end favors TRBJ2-7, so the J call may be wrong. CDR3 length equals 16 residues. Per germline, CDR1 SEHNR and CDR2 FQNEAQ (reference sequence). This CDR3 reads CASSVFPGSNAYEQYF. The CDR3 nucleotides read TGTGCCAGCAGCGTCTTCCCAGGGTCAAATGCCTACGAGCAGTACTTC.

Here the CDR3 reads CASFHGGYEQYF. The DNA of the CDR3 is TGTGCCAGCTTCCACGGGGGCTACGAGCAGTACTTC. The chain employs TRBV2 and TRBJ2-7; D perhaps matches TRBD2 (6 bases). CDR1 is SNHLY and CDR2 is FYNNEI in the germline V gene. The CDR3 extends over 12 amino acids. V lost 8 bases and J 3 bases, leaving 11 bases between the germline ends.

The CDR3 loop is CASSPLQGGQAFF. The CDR3 bases are TGCGCCAGCAGCCCTCTCCAGGGTGGGCAAGCTTTCTTT. The V and J genes are TRBV5-1 and TRBJ1-1; possible D gene TRBD1, 5 bases. Trimming cost V 4 bases and J 9 bases, with 16 bases left between them. The CDR3 sequence is 13 residues long. Looked up from germline, CDR1 is SGHRS and CDR2 is YFSETQ. Complete variable domain (other parts from reference TRBV5-1 and TRBJ1-1): KAGVTQTPRYLIKTRGQQVTLSCSPISGHRSVSWYQQTPGQGLQFLFEYFSETQRNKGNFPGRFSGRQFSNSRSEMNVSTLELGDSALYLCASSPLQGGQAFFGQGTRLTVV.

This rearrangement joins TRBV10-3 to TRBJ2-3; D could derive from TRBD1 or TRBD2 (5 bases each). Trimming left V 2 bases short and J 3 bases short, with 15 bases between. In germline, CDR1 is ENHRY, CDR2 SYGVKD. This CDR3 has 16 residues. The CDR3 DNA reads as TGTGCCATCAGTGAGGGGGACCGCCCCAGGACAGATACGCAGTATTTT. Its protein is CAISEGDRPRTDTQYF.